This T cell receptor beta chain was identified in a study of T cell clones after liver transplantation. Study-wide background: In this trial, immunosuppression withdrawal was attempted within 2 years of liver transplant. A pre-transplant mixed lymphocyte reaction with TCRbeta sequencing defined graft-donor-reactive clones followed in post-transplant blood. Third-party-reactive TCRbeta sequences from pre-transplant mixed lymphocyte reactions served as antigen-independent comparators.

Alloreactive TCRbeta sequences came from sequencing proliferating CFSE-low cells in the MLR. Pre-transplant recipient cells responded to graft donor PBMCs, splenocytes, lymph-node cells, or third-party PBMCs. Method: immunoSEQ multiplex PCR; TCRdb's copy keeps in-frame clones and lacks some. The table includes about 5,800 clones, just over 30% detected once. Of note for this clone: Its antigen is undetermined.

The material sequenced was CD4+ T cells from cultured PBMCs. This receptor was obtained from a human patient who received a liver transplant. Some T cells may be supplied by the graft donor.

CDR3 sequence reads: CATTGGVLDEQFF. In DNA form, the CDR3 reads TGTGCCACAACGGGGGGGGTGCTGGATGAGCAGTTCTTC. The V and J genes are TRBV10-3 and TRBJ2-1; TRBD2 matches 8 bases. Unmatched junction bases numbered 10, after V lost 10 bases and J lost 8 bases. CDR3 length: 13 residues. CDR1 and CDR2 (germline): ENHRY, SYGVKD.